Presented here are 31 T cell receptor beta chains from one specimen sequenced in a study of cytomegalovirus exposure and HLA in healthy donors. PCR primers comprised 60 Vbeta and 13 Jbeta primers. Generated by immunoSEQ multiplex PCR, the TCRdb table keeps only in-frame clones and is missing some. This table holds 75,000 to 90,000 clones, over 9% found once. Sequencing was done on a sample of PBMCs. The origin of the receptors is a man aged 55 to 70 in good health and CMV-seropositive.

This clone was detected a few times. The rearrangement uses TRBV7-9 and TRBJ2-5, with a possible D match to TRBD2 (6 bases). This CDR3 region has 15 residues. Germline V CDR1 and CDR2: SEHNR, FQNEAQ (reference sequence). The V gene lost 1 base and the J gene lost 5 bases, with 14 bases spanning the gap. The CDR3, as DNA: TGTGCCAGCAGCTTAGATTCTGAGGGGAGGGAGACCCAGTACTTC. Translated, it gives CASSLDSEGRETQYF.

In its sample, this clone was seen a few times. The V gene is TRBV25-1, the J gene TRBJ1-2, with TRBD1 identical over 9 bases. Germline V gene lookup returns CDR1 MGHDK and CDR2 SYGVNS. V dropped 8 bases and J dropped 4; count of bases not matched to a gene: 8. The CDR3 covers 14 residues. The CDR3 DNA is TGTGCCAGCCGACAGGGGGGAGAGGGCTATGGCTACACCTTC. Its protein is CASRQGGEGYGYTF.

This clone was counted between two and nine times. One junction end disagrees with the germline gene, perhaps due to a read error. The V and J genes are TRBV6-4 and TRBJ1-1; 10 nucleotides match TRBD1. In germline, CDR1 is MRHNA, CDR2 SNTAGT. The CDR3 covers 13 residues. The CDR3 loop reads CASSGTGAAEAFF. In DNA form, the CDR3 reads TGTGCCAGCAGCGGGACAGGGGCTGCGGAAGCTTTTTTT.

The chain employs TRBV4-2 and TRBJ2-1; D unresolved. Trimming took 2 bases from V and 4 from J, leaving 3 bases between them. Germline assignment: CDR1 LGHNA and CDR2 YNFKEQ. The CDR3 is made up of 12 amino acids. DNA for the CDR3: TGTGCCAGCAGCCAACTGTACAATGAGCAGTTCTTC. Encoded protein: CASSQLYNEQFF.

Only a few counts were recorded for this clone. The chain combines TRBV9 with TRBJ2-1; D is ambiguous. V shed 0 bases and J shed 0 bases, with 10 bases lying between them. This CDR3 comprises 16 residues. Germline CDR1 and CDR2: SGDLS and YYNGEE. This CDR3 is CASSVGLPSSYNEQFF. CDR3 bases: TGTGCCAGCAGCGTAGGGCTGCCCTCCTCCTACAATGAGCAGTTCTTC.

This clone was seen a few times. J is TRBJ2-5 and V is TRBV27; 7 bases are a match to TRBD1. The junction had 11 bases not matched to a gene; V was cut back by 8 bases and J by 2 bases. CDR3 size: 15 residues. From germline, CDR1 is MNHEY and CDR2 SMNVEV (reference sequence). CDR3 region: CASGPGQWEQETQYF. For the CDR3, the DNA is TGTGCCAGCGGTCCGGGACAGTGGGAACAAGAGACCCAGTACTTC.

The sample holds a few counts of this clone. The chain employs TRBV4-2 and TRBJ2-7; 8 bases match TRBD2. After removal of 5 bases from V and 0 bases from J, the junction contained 9 bases not matched to a gene. The CDR3 runs 16 residues. Germline values: CDR1 LGHNA, CDR2 YNFKEQ. The CDR3, as DNA: TGTGCCAGCAGCTCCCCCCCGGGGGGGCTCTCCTACGAGCAGTACTTC. It specifies CASSSPPGGLSYEQYF.

The chain links TRBV6-1 to TRBJ1-6; no clear D. The ends were cut back, 2 bases at V and 8 bases at J, with 7 bases in the middle. This CDR3 comprises 13 residues. Germline CDR1 reads MNHNS; CDR2 reads SASEGT. The CDR3, as DNA: TGTGCCAGCAGTGAAATTGGAGATTCACCCCTCCACTTT. It translates to CASSEIGDSPLHF.

This sequence joins TRBV9 and TRBJ2-2; tentatively, D is TRBD2 (5 bases). V was clipped by 1 base and J by 7 bases, with 8 bases between them. The CDR3 is 13 amino acids. Germline values: CDR1 SGDLS, CDR2 YYNGEE. The DNA of the CDR3 is TGTGCCAGCAGCGTAACCGGGGACGGGGAGCTGTTTTTT. As protein: CASSVTGDGELFF.

The rearrangement joins TRBV5-1 to TRBJ2-5; a weak D match, TRBD1 (6 bases). Trimming removed 4 bases at V and 1 base at J, with 11 bases between. CDR3 length equals 14 residues. Looked up from germline, CDR1 is SGHRS and CDR2 is YFSETQ. The CDR3 nucleotides are TGCGCCAGCAGCGCACAGGGACCCCAAGAGACCCAGTACTTC. This translates into CASSAQGPQETQYF.

The V gene is TRBV10-1, the J gene TRBJ2-7, with D uncertain. V was shortened by 2 bases and J by 1 base, with 6 bases between the two germline ends. This CDR3 has 13 amino acids. Per the germline V gene, CDR1 is WNHNN and CDR2 is SYGVQD (reference sequence). The CDR3 nucleotides read TGCGCCAGCAGTGAGCCAGGTTCCTACGAGCAGTACTTC. It yields the protein CASSEPGSYEQYF.

The rearrangement joins TRBV5-1 to TRBJ2-5; 7 positions agree with TRBD1. Germline V gene data show CDR1 as SGHRS and CDR2 as YFSETQ. The J segment lost 2 bases and the V segment lost 0 bases, leaving 7 bases of the junction unmatched. This CDR3 spans 16 amino acids. CDR3 sequence reads: CASSLGKQGLQETQYF. CDR3 bases: TGCGCCAGCAGCTTGGGAAAACAGGGGTTACAAGAGACCCAGTACTTC.

The rearrangement links TRBV19 to TRBJ2-2; maybe TRBD2 (6 bases). The germline CDR1 and CDR2 sequences are LNHDA and SQIVND (reference sequence). This CDR3 has 15 amino acids. Trimming shortened V by 5 bases and J by 1 base, and 11 bases separated the two germline ends. The CDR3 nucleotides are TGTGCCAGTAGTTACCGGGACTTGAACACCGGGGAGCTGTTTTTT. Protein sequence: CASSYRDLNTGELFF.

This clone was counted between two and nine times. CDR3 bases: TGTGCCTGGAAGGAGTCTGGAAACACCATATATTTT. It yields the protein CAWKESGNTIYF. This chain links TRBV30 with TRBJ1-3; D not resolved. This CDR3 spans 12 amino acids. The V end lost 4 bases, the J end lost 1 base, and 5 bases lay between the germline ends. Germline CDR1 and CDR2: GTSNPN and SVGIG (reference sequence).

This clone showed up just a few times. The V call is TRBV9, the J call TRBJ1-6, with TRBD1 matching over 8 bases. The CDR3 consists of 14 residues. The junction had 0 bases not matched to a gene; V was cut back by 0 bases and J by 7 bases. The V gene's germline CDR1 is SGDLS and CDR2 YYNGEE. This chain's CDR3 is CASSVGQGNSPLHF. The CDR3 nucleotides read TGTGCCAGCAGCGTAGGACAGGGGAATTCACCCCTCCACTTT.

The chain recombines TRBV18 with TRBJ2-3, with a tentative D call TRBD1 (5 bases). The ends were cut back, 3 bases at V and 3 bases at J, with 10 bases in the middle. Germline assignment: CDR1 KGHSH and CDR2 LQKENI. CDR3 length: 14 residues. CDR3 in amino acids: CASSPAGLTDTQYF. In nucleotides, the CDR3 is TGTGCCAGCTCACCCGCAGGGTTAACAGATACGCAGTATTTT.

This clone appeared a single time. The chain joins TRBV2 to TRBJ2-2; the match to TRBD2 covers 7 bases. The CDR3 consists of 16 residues. V trimming: 5 bases; J trimming: 1 base; junction bases outside the gene matches: 7. Germline CDR1 is SNHLY and CDR2 is FYNNEI. CDR3 coding DNA: TGTGCCAGCAGTAGTCTGGGCGGGGGGAACACCGGGGAGCTGTTTTTT. It encodes CASSSLGGGNTGELFF. The full variable domain, with the rest looked up from reference TRBV2 and TRBJ2-2, is EPEVTQTPSHQVTQMGQEVILRCVPISNHLYFYWYRQILGQKVEFLVSFYNNEISEKSEIFDDQFSVERPDGSNFTLKIRSTKLEDSAMYFCASSSLGGGNTGELFFGEGSRLTVL.

This clone occurred many times. J is TRBJ1-2 and V is TRBV15; D is perhaps TRBD1 (5 bases). V was trimmed by 5 bases and J by 5 bases, leaving 12 bases between them. There are 13 residues in the CDR3. The V gene's germline CDR1 is LNHNV and CDR2 YYDKDF (reference sequence). In nucleotides, the CDR3 is TGTGCCACCAGCTTTCTGGGGGGTTATGGCTACACCTTC. Translation: CATSFLGGYGYTF.

In this sample, this clone turned up a few times. The gene calls are TRBV27 and TRBJ1-5; 9 nucleotides align to TRBD1. Germline V gives CDR1 MNHEY, CDR2 SMNVEV (reference sequence). The CDR3 totals 14 residues. The trim removed 6 bases at V and 7 bases at J, leaving 7 bases unmatched. The CDR3 nucleotides are TGTGCCAGCAGGAAAACAGGGGGCGGACAGCCCCAGCATTTT. Translating it yields CASRKTGGGQPQHF.

This clone showed up just a few times. The rearrangement links TRBV9 to TRBJ2-7, with 7 bases fitting TRBD2. The CDR3 extends over 15 amino acids. Germline V gene sequence: CDR1 SGDLS, CDR2 YYNGEE. The junction had 11 bases not matched to a gene; V was cut back by 4 bases and J by 4 bases. CDR3 nucleotides: TGTGCCAGCAGCACAGGCGCGGGAGTCCTTTACGAGCAGTACTTC. Protein: CASSTGAGVLYEQYF. Full variable domain (missing parts from reference TRBV9 and TRBJ2-7): DSGVTQTPKHLITATGQRVTLRCSPRSGDLSVYWYQQSLDQGLQFLIQYYNGEERAKGNILERFSAQQFPDLHSELNLSSLELGDSALYFCASSTGAGVLYEQYFGPGTRLTVT.

The gene calls are TRBV6-6 and TRBJ1-5, with 9 bases that match TRBD1. V shed 7 bases and J 7 bases; nucleotides not matched to a gene: 8. This CDR3 spans 14 amino acids. CDR1 is MNHNY and CDR2 is SVGAGI in the germline V gene (reference sequence). The CDR3 nucleotides read TGTGCCAGCAAGGGACAGGGTTTAAGGCAGCCCCAGCATTTT. Translating gives CASKGQGLRQPQHF.

The rearrangement links TRBV30 to TRBJ1-6; D gene unclear. Trimming pared 0 bases from V and 11 bases from J, leaving 14 bases between. CDR1 and CDR2 from the germline V gene are GTSNPN and SVGIG (reference sequence). CDR3 length: 14 residues. CDR3 region: CAWSVPGEQPPLHF. The CDR3 coding sequence is TGTGCCTGGAGTGTACCCGGAGAGCAGCCACCCCTCCACTTT.

This clone occurred many times. The rearrangement links TRBV27 to TRBJ2-6; perhaps TRBD2 as D (5 bases). The CDR3 sequence is 17 residues long. V was pared by 8 bases and J by 0 bases, with 17 bases between. Looked up from germline, CDR1 is MNHEY and CDR2 is SMNVEV (reference sequence). The CDR3 loop is CASGSPGVISGANVLTF. The DNA for the CDR3 is TGTGCCAGCGGGTCGCCCGGGGTTATCTCTGGGGCCAACGTCCTGACTTTC.

The rearrangement uses TRBV7-8 and TRBJ1-5, with TRBD1 identical over 12 bases. The trim removed 3 bases at V and 6 bases at J, leaving 9 bases unmatched. CDR1 and CDR2 from the germline V gene are SGHVS and FQNEAQ. The CDR3 sequence is 17 residues long. In DNA, the CDR3 is TGTGCCAGCAGCTTTGCCTCCGGGACAGGGGGCGTTCAGCCCCAGCATTTT. As protein: CASSFASGTGGVQPQHF.

The genes are TRBV7-4 and TRBJ2-1; D possibly corresponds to TRBD1 (5 bases). V was cut by 6 bases and J by 4 bases, with 19 bases left in between. CDR1 is SGHVT and CDR2 is SQSDAQ in the germline V gene. The CDR3 covers 16 residues. The CDR3 DNA follows: TGTGCCAGCAGAGTTACAGGTATCGAAAAGTACAATGAGCAGTTCTTC. It translates to CASRVTGIEKYNEQFF.

The V gene is TRBV5-1, the J gene TRBJ2-3, with D unresolved. Germline CDR1 SGHRS, CDR2 YFSETQ. The CDR3 has 14 amino acids. Trimming pared 2 bases from V and 5 bases from J, leaving 12 bases between. The CDR3 reads CASSFGERQDTQYF. In nucleotides, the CDR3 is TGCGCCAGCAGCTTTGGTGAGAGGCAAGATACGCAGTATTTT. Full variable domain (outside the CDR3, taken from reference TRBV5-1 and TRBJ2-3): KAGVTQTPRYLIKTRGQQVTLSCSPISGHRSVSWYQQTPGQGLQFLFEYFSETQRNKGNFPGRFSGRQFSNSRSEMNVSTLELGDSALYLCASSFGERQDTQYFGPGTRLTVL.

This clone has only a few counts. The chain uses TRBV27 and TRBJ1-2; 7 nucleotides align to TRBD1. The germline CDR1 and CDR2 sequences are MNHEY and SMNVEV (reference sequence). The CDR3 covers 17 residues. With 2 bases clipped from V and 2 bases from J, the junction kept 11 bases outside the gene matches. CDR3 DNA: TGTGCCAGCAGTTTAAGTGCCAGGGGGTCGTGGAACTATGGCTACACCTTC. Protein product: CASSLSARGSWNYGYTF.

The chain has TRBV25-1 and TRBJ2-2, with 8 bases identical to TRBD2. The trim removed 5 bases at V and 4 bases at J, leaving 9 bases unmatched. The CDR3 runs 16 residues. CDR1 is MGHDK and CDR2 is SYGVNS in the germline V gene. The CDR3 DNA sequence: TGTGCCAGCAGTCAAACGGGGGGGCCAAGCACCGGGGAGCTGTTTTTT. This encodes CASSQTGGPSTGELFF.

V and J are TRBV6-5 and TRBJ2-7; 14 bases align to TRBD2. Germline loops: CDR1 MNHEY, CDR2 SVGAGI. The junction had 3 bases not matched to a gene; V was cut back by 6 bases and J by 2 bases. This CDR3 is built from 15 residues. For the CDR3, the DNA is TGTGCCAGCAGCTCGGGACTAGCGGGGGCCTACGAGCAGTACGTC. Translating gives CASSSGLAGAYEQYV.

With respect to this clone: Given the absence of the conserved phenylalanine or tryptophan at the CDR3 end, a read error is likely. V and J are TRBV5-1 and TRBJ2-7; 7 nucleotides agree with TRBD1. The CDR3 loop spans 14 amino acids. Trimming at V came to 7 bases and at J to 7 bases, leaving 14 bases not matched to a gene. Per the germline V gene, CDR1 is SGHRS and CDR2 is YFSETQ. The CDR3 nucleotides are TGCGCCAGCGGGGGTCGAGACGTCAGGGGGGAGCAGTACCTC. Translation: CASGGRDVRGEQYL.

The J gene is TRBJ2-7, the V gene TRBV7-8, with 10 bases that match TRBD1. The CDR3 spans 14 residues. The V gene end was trimmed by 2 bases and the J gene end by 5 bases; junction bases not matched to a gene: 3. Germline CDR1 reads SGHVS; CDR2 reads FQNEAQ. CDR3 protein: CASSLRQGANEQYV. As DNA, the CDR3 is TGTGCCAGCAGCTTAAGACAGGGGGCCAACGAGCAGTACGTC.